Each of the 7 T cell receptor beta chains below was sequenced from the same sample in a study of cytomegalovirus exposure and HLA in healthy donors. The PCR had 60 Vbeta and 13 Jbeta primers. Using immunoSEQ multiplex PCR, the repertoire was profiled, and TCRdb retains in-frame clones only, with some absent. This table holds 60,000 to 70,000 clones, around 78% found once. The material sequenced was PBMCs. The source is a man over 45 in good health and CMV-seronegative.

The V call is TRBV10-2, the J call TRBJ1-5, with D tentatively TRBD1 (5 bases). The V and J ends lost 7 bases and 10 bases respectively, with 20 bases between them. This CDR3 region has 14 residues. CDR1 is WSHSY, CDR2 SAAADI, per germline. The CDR3 bases are TGCGCCAGCACTGAACAAGGGGCCAAGGGCCCCCAGCATTTT. This sequence encodes CASTEQGAKGPQHF.

The chain recombines TRBV30 with TRBJ1-2, with a possible D match to TRBD1 (6 bases). Per the germline V gene, CDR1 is GTSNPN and CDR2 is SVGIG (reference sequence). V was shortened by 3 bases and J by 3 bases, with 11 bases between the two germline ends. The CDR3 length is 13 residues. CDR3: CAWRGDTHYGYTF. For the CDR3, the DNA is TGTGCCTGGAGAGGGGACACCCACTATGGCTACACCTTC.

The table lists this clone with a few counts. The V and J genes are TRBV5-5 and TRBJ1-5; D unclear. Germline V CDR1 and CDR2: SGHKS, YYEKEE (reference sequence). The CDR3 extends over 16 amino acids. The V end lost 4 bases, the J end lost 5 bases, and 19 bases lay between the germline ends. The CDR3 DNA sequence: TGTGCCAGCAGCCATCCCAAGGAGGGAGAGTATCAGCCCCAGCATTTT. Amino acids: CASSHPKEGEYQPQHF.

The chain recombines TRBV2 with TRBJ1-4; 10 bases map to TRBD1. CDR1 and CDR2 from the germline V gene are SNHLY and FYNNEI. J lost 6 bases, V lost 6 bases, and 7 bases had no gene match. CDR3 length: 15 amino acids. CDR3 nucleotide sequence: TGTGCCAGCAGAGACAGGGGGCCCCTACATGAAAAACTGTTTTTT. Translation gives CASRDRGPLHEKLFF.

This clone was seen a few times. The J gene is TRBJ1-1, the V gene TRBV10-3, with TRBD1 identical over 7 bases. In germline, CDR1 is ENHRY, CDR2 SYGVKD. V shed 8 bases and J 7 bases; nucleotides not matched to a gene: 10. This CDR3 is 13 amino acids long. This chain's CDR3 is CAIRSAGGDEAFF. In DNA, the CDR3 is TGTGCCATCCGTTCGGCAGGGGGAGATGAAGCTTTCTTT.

The rearrangement links TRBV5-1 to TRBJ2-1; 8 positions match TRBD2. J was trimmed by 0 bases and V by 7 bases; bases with no gene match: 6. The CDR3 is 15 residues long. Per the germline V gene, CDR1 is SGHRS and CDR2 is YFSETQ. For the CDR3, the DNA is TGCGCCAGCCGTATCAGCGGGGGCTCCTACAATGAGCAGTTCTTC. This translates into CASRISGGSYNEQFF. The full variable domain, in which reference TRBV5-1 and TRBJ2-1 provide the parts outside the CDR3, is KAGVTQTPRYLIKTRGQQVTLSCSPISGHRSVSWYQQTPGQGLQFLFEYFSETQRNKGNFPGRFSGRQFSNSRSEMNVSTLELGDSALYLCASRISGGSYNEQFFGPGTRLTVL.

CDR3 sequence: CAWSVTGQGATNEKLFF. The CDR3 DNA sequence: TGTGCCTGGAGTGTAACGGGACAGGGAGCAACTAATGAAAAACTGTTTTTT. This chain joins TRBV30 and TRBJ1-4; 9 bases match TRBD1. The CDR3 runs 17 residues. Germline loops: CDR1 GTSNPN, CDR2 SVGIG (reference sequence). J lost 0 bases, V lost 0 bases, and 5 bases had no gene match.